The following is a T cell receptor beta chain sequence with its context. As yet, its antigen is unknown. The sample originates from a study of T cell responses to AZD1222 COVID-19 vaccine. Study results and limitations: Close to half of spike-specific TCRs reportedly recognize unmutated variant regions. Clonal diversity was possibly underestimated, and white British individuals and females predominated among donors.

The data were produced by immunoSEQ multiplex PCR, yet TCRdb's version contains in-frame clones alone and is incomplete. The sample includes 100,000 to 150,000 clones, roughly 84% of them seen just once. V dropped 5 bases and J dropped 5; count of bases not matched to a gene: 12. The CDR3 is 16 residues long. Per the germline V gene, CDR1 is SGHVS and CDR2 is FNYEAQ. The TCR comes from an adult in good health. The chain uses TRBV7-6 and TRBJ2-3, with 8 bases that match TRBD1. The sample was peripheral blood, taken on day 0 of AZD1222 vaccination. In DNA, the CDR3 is TGTGCCAGCAGCCCGGGGACAGGTCTAAGGATAGATACGCAGTATTTT. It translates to CASSPGTGLRIDTQYF. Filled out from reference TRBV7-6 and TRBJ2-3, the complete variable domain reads GAGVSQSPRYKVTKRGQDVALRCDPISGHVSLYWYRQALGQGPEFLTYFNYEAQQDKSGLPNDRFSAERPEGSISTLTIQRTEQRDSAMYRCASSPGTGLRIDTQYFGPGTRLTVL.